These 5 T cell receptor beta chains share one sample of origin, sequenced in a study of blood T cells in healthy people across ages. For the second PCR, which ran for 7 to 11 cycles, a sample-barcoded 5' primer and a J-beta primer mix were used. Each CDR3 protein is one row after TCRdb ran MiXCR on the 5' RACE reads. The table records 920,000 or so distinct CDR3 sequences, less than 50% of them present only once. The sequenced sample was blood. Source of these receptors: a woman aged 60 to 75 in good health.

The rearrangement joins TRBV12-3 or TRBV12-4 to TRBJ2-1; 9 nucleotides align to TRBD2. With 6 bases clipped from V and 3 bases from J, the junction kept 6 bases outside the gene matches. The CDR3 is 15 amino acids. Here the CDR3 DNA reads TGTGCCAGCAGCTGGACTAGCGACTTCTACAATGAGCAGTTCTTC. Translating it yields CASSWTSDFYNEQFF.

V gene TRBV15 combines with J gene TRBJ2-3; the D gene could be TRBD1 or TRBD2 (6 bases each). Germline lookup yields CDR1 LNHNV and CDR2 YYDKDF (reference sequence). This CDR3 contains 17 residues. The germline V and J ends were trimmed by 1 base and 2 bases, with 16 bases remaining between them. The CDR3 loop is CATSRVPGARHTDTQYF. The DNA of the CDR3 is TGTGCCACCAGCAGAGTACCGGGGGCGAGACACACAGATACGCAGTATTTT.

The chain joins TRBV7-3 to TRBJ2-3; 7 nucleotides match TRBD2. The CDR3 spans 17 residues. The V gene end was trimmed by 4 bases and the J gene end by 5 bases; junction bases not matched to a gene: 15. The germline V gene has CDR1 SGHTA and CDR2 FQGTGA. The CDR3 DNA is TGTGCCAGCAGCTCTCCTATGGGGCGCGGGAGAGGAGATACGCAGTATTTT. Its translation: CASSSPMGRGRGDTQYF.

This clonotype was counted only a few times. The genes are TRBV24-1 and TRBJ2-1; the match to TRBD2 covers 12 bases. The length of the CDR3 is 19 residues. CDR1 and CDR2 (germline): KGHDR, SFDVKD. The V gene end was trimmed by 4 bases and the J gene end by 0 bases; junction bases not matched to a gene: 9. CDR3 nucleotides: TGTGCCACCAGTGACCCGGGACTAGCGGGCGGCAGCTCCTACAATGAGCAGTTCTTC. It is translated as CATSDPGLAGGSSYNEQFF.

Comment on this clonotype: Being one base from a much bigger clone, this may be a read error. J is TRBJ2-7 and V is TRBV10-3, with unresolved D. The CDR3 covers 11 residues. Germline CDR1 reads ENHRY; CDR2 reads SYGVKD. In nucleotides, the CDR3 is TGTGCCACCAGTGAGTTGGACGAGCAGTACTTC. Encoded protein: CATSELDEQYF.